This T cell receptor beta chain comes out of a study of cytomegalovirus exposure and HLA in healthy donors. In the study overall: As an earlier analysis found, about 190 million T cells yielded fewer than 130 million unique TCR beta sequences. Findings and caveats of the study: When analyzed later, a missense DCLRE1C variant was found to be linked to TCR beta V- and J-gene trimming.

This PCR relied on a set of 60 Vbeta primers and 13 Jbeta primers. Original handling: A later analysis counted 65 million to 80 million unique TCR beta chains, around 10 million shared. The table came from immunoSEQ multiplex PCR; TCRdb's copy has only in-frame clones and leaves some out. The DNA was the basis for D and trimming; V, J and clone size are from that table. The sample carries more than 60,000 clones, 60% to 85% recorded once. A note on this clone: Its matching antigen is unknown.

This CDR3 contains 19 residues. After removal of 3 bases from V and 4 bases from J, the junction contained 15 bases not matched to a gene. The germline V gene encodes CDR1 SGDLS and CDR2 YYNGEE. The sample comprised PBMCs. This chain joins TRBV9 and TRBJ2-3, with 12 bases that match TRBD2. This sequence originates from a male donor in good health and CMV-seropositive. The CDR3 DNA sequence: TGTGCCAGCAGCGCCACATCCGGGCTAGCGGGGGGGCCTCCAGATACGCAGTATTTT. It specifies CASSATSGLAGGPPDTQYF.